This T cell receptor beta chain was profiled in a study of metastatic and nonmetastatic thyroid tumors (dated by TCRdb to 2019 to 2021). Concerning the study at large: Repertoires from peripheral blood and from tumor or nodule tissue samples of malignant and benign thyroid patients were compared. The research as a whole found: TCR beta diversity was reported as significantly higher in malignant tumors than in benign nodules, in both blood and tumor samples.

From the germline V gene, CDR1 is MRHNA and CDR2 is SNTAGT. The CDR3 measures 15 amino acids from cysteine to phenylalanine. The DNA shown is the 45-base CDR3, in frame from base 1. Between the V and J ends, shortened by 2 bases and 2 bases respectively, the junction contains 11 bases. Before undergoing thyroid surgery, none of the patients had been given any kind of treatment. Using T-cell receptor beta sequencing, the study looked back at clinical samples from patients collected from the early 2010s to the late 2010s. About this clone itself: The specificity of this receptor is unknown. One base away there is no much larger clone; base qualities are not given.

Libraries were constructed by PCR. This sample was sequenced with an Illumina HiSeq 4000. The TCR beta-chain CDR3 region of each patient was profiled by high-throughput sequencing. The paper's processing steps were these. Drawing on CDR3 differences between clinicopathological groups, the researchers built a classifier meant to tell apart patients with distant-metastatic papillary thyroid cancer. The Shannon index was used to assess repertoire diversity, and the Morisita-Horn index was used to assess tumor-blood repertoire similarity. TCRdb applied fastp at Q25 and MiXCR to the public reads, then kept only in-frame beta chains. These V and J calls originate from TCRdb's pipeline instead of the authors' own analysis. This sample lists 60,000 to 75,000 clones; roughly 4% were detected once. Clones ranked in the top ten supply about a fifth of the sample.

The clonotype originates from a female donor with papillary thyroid cancer or a benign thyroid nodule (not recorded which). Some clones in this sample may be carry-over from other donors' samples. In this chain, TRBV6-4 is recombined with TRBJ2-3, with the D gene not clear enough to name. Sequencing used blood. This receptor carries the CDR3 CASSDGVGHTDTQYF. The nucleotide sequence reads TGTGCCAGCAGTGACGGCGTCGGGCACACAGATACGCAGTATTTT.